Shown below are 14 T cell receptor beta chains from a single sample sequenced in a study of cytomegalovirus exposure and HLA in healthy donors. Primers for the PCR totalled 60 Vbeta and 13 Jbeta. The method was immunoSEQ multiplex PCR; TCRdb's version includes in-frame clones alone and lacks a portion of them. The sample records 150,000 to 250,000 clones, 65% to 85% being singletons. The sample was PBMCs. Every receptor here comes from a boy between 2 and 10 years old in good health and CMV-seronegative.

The rearrangement joins TRBV4-3 to TRBJ2-3; possible D gene TRBD2, 6 bases. CDR3 length: 16 amino acids. The V end was cut by 4 bases, the J end by 1 base, with 15 bases between. Germline loops: CDR1 LGHNA, CDR2 YSLEER. The CDR3 DNA follows: TGCGCCAGCAGCCTATGGACTATCATCGGCACAGATACGCAGTATTTT. Its protein is CASSLWTIIGTDTQYF.

The genes are TRBV7-9 and TRBJ2-1; TRBD2 might be the D (6 bases). This CDR3 spans 13 amino acids. The V and J ends lost 5 bases and 6 bases respectively, with 11 bases between them. The germline V gene encodes CDR1 SEHNR and CDR2 FQNEAQ (reference sequence). CDR3 loop: CASSRTTLNEQFF. In DNA, the CDR3 is TGTGCCAGCAGCAGGACTACCCTCAATGAGCAGTTCTTC.

The V gene is TRBV7-3, the J gene TRBJ2-3, with 9 positions matching TRBD2. Germline CDR1 SGHTA, CDR2 FQGTGA. The CDR3 is 15 residues long. With V trimmed by 2 bases and J by 3 bases, 3 bases remained unmatched. CDR3 sequence: CASSLAGGKTDTQYF. In nucleotides, the CDR3 is TGTGCCAGCAGCTTAGCGGGGGGGAAGACAGATACGCAGTATTTT.

The chain has TRBV29-1 and TRBJ2-1; 9 bases line up with TRBD2. V lost 7 bases, J lost 2 bases, and 6 bases stayed unmatched. The CDR3 is 14 residues long. Germline values: CDR1 SQVTM, CDR2 ANQGSEA. The CDR3 sequence is CSAERGVTYNEQFF. The CDR3 DNA follows: TGCAGCGCCGAGCGGGGGGTGACCTACAATGAGCAGTTCTTC.

The V gene is TRBV7-9, the J gene TRBJ2-3; 7 bases fit TRBD1. The J segment lost 1 base and the V segment lost 1 base, leaving 5 bases of the junction unmatched. Germline V gives CDR1 SEHNR, CDR2 FQNEAQ (reference sequence). The CDR3 sequence is 16 residues long. The CDR3 nucleotides are TGTGCCAGCAGCTTAGGGTTGGGGACAGGCACAGATACGCAGTATTTT. Translating it yields CASSLGLGTGTDTQYF.

The chain combines TRBV7-2 with TRBJ1-1; possibly TRBD1 for D (6 bases). The CDR3 extends over 14 amino acids. The germline V and J ends were trimmed by 4 bases and 0 bases, with 9 bases remaining between them. Germline CDR1 SGHTA, CDR2 FQGNSA. For the CDR3, the DNA is TGTGCCAGCAGCTCGGGGACACTGAACACTGAAGCTTTCTTT. This gives the protein CASSSGTLNTEAFF.

The chain recombines TRBV2 with TRBJ1-5; D not resolved. V was clipped by 4 bases and J by 5 bases, with 9 bases between them. The CDR3 extends over 13 amino acids. Per germline, CDR1 SNHLY and CDR2 FYNNEI. Here the CDR3 reads CASSGNSYQPQHF. CDR3 DNA sequence: TGTGCCAGCAGTGGCAACAGTTATCAGCCCCAGCATTTT.

V usage is TRBV19 and J usage is TRBJ2-3; D is possibly TRBD1 (5 bases). The CDR3 is 15 residues long. V lost 0 bases and J lost 1, with 8 bases in between. CDR1 is LNHDA and CDR2 is SQIVND in the germline V gene (reference sequence). The CDR3 sequence: CASSIEGRGTDTQYF. For the CDR3, the DNA is TGTGCCAGTAGTATAGAGGGGCGCGGCACAGATACGCAGTATTTT.

The CDR3 DNA sequence: TGCAGCGTTTCCGGGTCCACCGGGGAGCTGTTTTTT. Protein sequence: CSVSGSTGELFF. The chain carries TRBV29-1 and TRBJ2-2; no definite D call. CDR1 SQVTM and CDR2 ANQGSEA come from the germline V gene. The V end lost 5 bases, the J end lost 4 bases, and 8 bases lay between the germline ends. The CDR3 has 12 residues.

The gene calls are TRBV19 and TRBJ2-5, with D hard to call. CDR3 length: 13 amino acids. CDR1 and CDR2 (germline): LNHDA, SQIVND (reference sequence). Trimming pared 9 bases from V and 2 bases from J, leaving 13 bases between. This CDR3 reads CASRPGVQETQYF. The CDR3 DNA is TGTGCCAGCCGTCCTGGAGTGCAAGAGACCCAGTACTTC.

This clone was observed a few times. The genes are TRBV18 and TRBJ1-1; 7 bases are a match to TRBD1. V gave up 3 bases and J gave up 2 bases; unmatched junction bases: 15. The CDR3 loop spans 18 amino acids. Germline CDR1 KGHSH, CDR2 LQKENI. The CDR3 reads CASSPLSGTAHQNTEAFF. For the CDR3, the DNA is TGTGCCAGCTCACCTCTCTCTGGGACAGCCCACCAAAACACTGAAGCTTTCTTT.

In the case of this clone: Other DNA sequences in this specimen translate into the identical CDR3. The chain recombines TRBV9 with TRBJ2-1; tentatively, D is TRBD1 (5 bases). The germline V gene encodes CDR1 SGDLS and CDR2 YYNGEE. The germline V and J ends were trimmed by 0 bases and 6 bases, with 7 bases remaining between them. There are 13 residues in the CDR3. The CDR3 reads CASSVGDSNEQFF. The CDR3 DNA reads TGTGCCAGCAGCGTAGGTGACAGCAATGAGCAGTTCTTC.

The chain carries TRBV18 and TRBJ2-4; D may be TRBD2 (5 bases). CDR1 KGHSH and CDR2 LQKENI come from the germline V gene. CDR3 length: 13 amino acids. The ends were cut back, 3 bases at V and 7 bases at J, with 10 bases in the middle. The CDR3, as DNA: TGTGCCAGCTCACCGAGGGAGTTGAACATTCAGTACTTC. It encodes CASSPRELNIQYF.

The chain links TRBV10-1 to TRBJ2-3; 7 nucleotides align to TRBD2. CDR1 WNHNN and CDR2 SYGVQD come from the germline V gene (reference sequence). V trimming: 0 bases; J trimming: 0 bases; junction bases outside the gene matches: 3. The CDR3 spans 16 residues. The CDR3 DNA follows: TGCGCCAGCAGTGAGTCCCGAGCGGGGAGCACAGATACGCAGTATTTT. It yields the protein CASSESRAGSTDTQYF.